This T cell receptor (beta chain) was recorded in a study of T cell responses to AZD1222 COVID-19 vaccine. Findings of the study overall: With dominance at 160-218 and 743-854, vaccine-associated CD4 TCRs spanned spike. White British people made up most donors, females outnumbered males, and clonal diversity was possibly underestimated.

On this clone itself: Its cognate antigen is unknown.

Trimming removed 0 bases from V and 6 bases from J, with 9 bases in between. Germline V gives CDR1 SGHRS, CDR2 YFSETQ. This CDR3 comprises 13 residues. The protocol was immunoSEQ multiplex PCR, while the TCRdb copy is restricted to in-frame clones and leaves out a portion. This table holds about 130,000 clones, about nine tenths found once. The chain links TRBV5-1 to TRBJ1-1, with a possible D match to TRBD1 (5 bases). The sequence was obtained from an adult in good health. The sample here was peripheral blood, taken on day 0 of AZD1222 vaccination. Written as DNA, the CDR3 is TGCGCCAGCAGCTTGGGGGGCCGACCTGAAGCTTTCTTT. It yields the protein CASSLGGRPEAFF.